The TCR beta chain under discussion was sequenced for a study of blood T cell repertoires in COVID-19 (dated by TCRdb to the early 2020s). Study-wide context: The collaborator samples originated in the United States, Italy and Spain and spanned the acute and convalescent phases of COVID-19. The repertoires were released in a freely available public database intended as a resource for research on the immune response to SARS-CoV-2. Deeply sampled blood TCRbeta repertoires from subjects exposed to, actively infected with, or recovered from COVID-19 were included in the dataset. Nearly every sample came with metadata listing a de-identified subject ID, COVID-19 status, age in years and sex. The prospective study material was composed of cDNA or gDNA derived from T cells, B-cell-depleted T cells, or PBMCs. Where HLA class I and class II types were available, the types were taken from metadata supplied by the sample provider, not from assay-based typing. The samples were drawn from two sources: the first 160 participants of the ongoing ImmuneRACE study, and approximately 1,300 subjects contributed by 6 global collaborators. Overall study results and their limits: Clinical and demographic metadata were provided uncurated, with the amount varying by source and participant.

Details on this clone: This receptor's antigen is unknown. Nothing much larger sits one base from this clone, and base qualities are not available.

Another Seattle source contributed samples from volunteer blood donors who had recovered from COVID-19. Collaborating institutions collected whole blood in K2EDTA tubes following their own protocols. Collaborator samples were shipped for TCRbeta analysis as frozen whole blood, isolated PBMCs, or DNA extracted from either sample type. The cysteine opens and the phenylalanine closes a CDR3 of 16 amino acids. CDR3 DNA only is kept here, 48 bases in frame from base 1. V and J are trimmed by 0 bases and 9 bases, and the gene matches miss 12 bases of the junction. CDR1 and CDR2 were assigned from the germline V gene as LGHNA and YSLEER. TCRbeta CDR3 regions were amplified from genomic DNA by means of the immunoSEQ Assay, a bias-controlled multiplex PCR. As for the authors' bioinformatics: Nucleated cell counts per sample were estimated from amplification of reference gene primers within the assay. To quantify the absolute abundance of each unique TCRbeta CDR3 rearrangement, sequence reads were collapsed and filtered. For each sample, productive Simpson clonality was calculated as the square root of Simpson's diversity index over productive rearrangements. TCRdb obtained this table from immuneACCESS and retained in-frame rearrangements with V and J assigned. These tables miss some clones; where compared with another copy, unresolved V genes account for less than half of the shortfall, and the remainder is unexplained. Clonal size and the V and J genes are those of that table, whereas D and trimming came from the DNA. The sample data list hundreds of thousands of clones, and more than 75% of these were observed just once. The ten top clones hold 0.9% to 1% of the sample.

This chain joins TRBV4-3 to TRBJ2-7; TRBD2 aligns with 9 central bases. The sequenced sample consisted of peripheral blood. The origin of this receptor is a middle-aged woman who had recovered from COVID-19. The nucleotide sequence is given as TGCGCCAGCAGCCAAGATATCGGTAGCGGGAGAAGGGTGCAGTACTTC. This gives the protein CASSQDIGSGRRVQYF.